The rows below give T cell receptor beta chains drawn from one sample of a study of T cells in tuberculosis. Libraries were prepared by immunoSEQ multiplex PCR; TCRdb keeps only in-frame clonotypes and omits some of them. This sample has tens of thousands of clones, with roughly 96% found just once. Here the sequenced sample was PBMCs, taken at tuberculosis diagnosis. Receptors originate from an adult with tuberculosis. Each CDR3 is given with its conserved first and last residue. D genes are given only for firm matches. The size entry is marked missing in some rows and otherwise reads once, few, many or a size class.

j_call,v_call,d_call,clone_size,cdr3_nt,cdr3_aa
TRBJ1-2,TRBV18,-,-,TGTGCCAGCTCACCAGGTCAGAACTATGGCTACACCTTC,CASSPGQNYGYTF
TRBJ2-5,TRBV27,-,-,TGTGCCAGCCGTAGGGTCCAGGGACAAGAGACCCAGTACTTC,CASRRVQGQETQYF
TRBJ2-1,TRBV19,TRBD2,-,TGTGCCAGTAGCCTCATTCGCCAAGCGGGAGGTAGCGATGAGCAGTTCTTC,CASSLIRQAGGSDEQFF
TRBJ2-1,TRBV7-9,TRBD2,-,TGTGCCAGCAGCCCCCCGACTAGCGCAAATGAGCAGTTCTTC,CASSPPTSANEQFF
TRBJ2-2,TRBV5-4,TRBD1,-,TGTGCCGCTTCCGGGACAGGTAGTAGGAACACCGGGGAGCTGTTTTTT,CAASGTGSRNTGELFF
TRBJ2-7,TRBV2,TRBD2,-,TGTGCCAGCAGGGGAGGGCAGTACGAGCAGTACTTC,CASRGGQYEQYF
TRBJ1-5,TRBV7-8,TRBD1,-,TGTGCCAGCAGCCCCAGAACAGGGGTCGGGGGTCAGCCCCAGCATTTT,CASSPRTGVGGQPQHF
TRBJ2-6,TRBV18,-,-,TGTGCCAGCTCACCACTAAGGGGGACCCCTGGTTCTGGGGCCAACGTCCTGACTTTC,CASSPLRGTPGSGANVLTF
TRBJ2-7,TRBV27,TRBD1,-,TGTGCCAGCAAAGACAGGGGCTCCTACGAGCAGTACTTC,CASKDRGSYEQYF
TRBJ1-1,TRBV5-5,TRBD1,-,TGTGCCAGCAGCTTGGTGGCAGGGGGGACTGAAGCTTTCTTT,CASSLVAGGTEAFF
TRBJ2-2,TRBV6-5,TRBD1,once,TGTGCCAGCAGACTGACAGGGGCCGGCACCGGGGAGCTGTTTTTT,CASRLTGAGTGELFF
TRBJ1-2,TRBV29-1,-,-,TGCAGCGTTCGAAAGATTGACAGTTTTGGCTACACCTTC,CSVRKIDSFGYTF
TRBJ2-5,TRBV6-5,TRBD2,-,TGTGCCACCCATCTAGCGGGAGAAGGGACCCAGTACTTC,CATHLAGEGTQYF
TRBJ1-4,TRBV29-1,-,-,TGCAGCGTTTCAACCCTCGGGGTCCATGAAAAACTGTTTTTT,CSVSTLGVHEKLFF
TRBJ2-3,TRBV10-3,TRBD2,-,TGTGCCCTCGGTGGGGCTAGCGGGACAGATACGCAGTATTTT,CALGGASGTDTQYF
TRBJ1-4,TRBV15,-,-,TGTGCCACCAGCAGAGATAGTATCATCGCGGACAGCGTTAATGAAAAACTGTTTTTT,CATSRDSIIADSVNEKLFF
TRBJ1-1,TRBV30,TRBD1,-,TGTGCCTGGACTCTCCTTCAGGGGGCATCTGAAGCTTTCTTT,CAWTLLQGASEAFF
TRBJ1-1,TRBV25-1,TRBD1,-,TGTGCCAGCAGTCCACGGGACAGGGCGATCACTGAAGCTTTCTTT,CASSPRDRAITEAFF
TRBJ1-4,TRBV30,-,-,TGTGCCTGGAATCCGGACAGCCACTATGCAACTAATGAAAAACTGTTTTTT,CAWNPDSHYATNEKLFF
TRBJ1-2,TRBV28,-,-,TGTGCCAGTCGGGGTAATGGCTACACCTTC,CASRGNGYTF
TRBJ2-5,TRBV30,TRBD2,-,TGTGCCTGGAGTGGTAGCGGGATTATGCAAGAGACCCAGTACTTC,CAWSGSGIMQETQYF
TRBJ1-5,TRBV7-2,TRBD1,-,TGTGCCAGCAGCTTAGCCAGGGGGCGATTTTGGCCCAATCAGCCCCAGCATTTT,CASSLARGRFWPNQPQHF
TRBJ1-2,TRBV11-2,TRBD1,-,TGTGCCAGCAGCCCTGGACAGGGTGGCTATGGCTACACCTTC,CASSPGQGGYGYTF
TRBJ1-3,TRBV4-3,TRBD1,-,TGCGCCAGCAGCCCCGGGGACAGCTCTGGAAACACCATATATTTT,CASSPGDSSGNTIYF
TRBJ1-1,TRBV19,TRBD1,-,TGTGCCAGTAGTGTTACAGGGGACCGTAACACTGAAGCTTTCTTT,CASSVTGDRNTEAFF
TRBJ2-2,TRBV11-2,TRBD1,-,TGTGCCAGCAGCTTAGATGGGACAGTGACCGGGGAGCTGTTTTTT,CASSLDGTVTGELFF
TRBJ1-5,TRBV6-5,-,-,TGTGCCAGCAGGCCCACAGGGAGTCAGCCCCAGCATTTT,CASRPTGSQPQHF
TRBJ1-6,TRBV5-1,-,once,TGCGCCAGCAGCTGGGGAGGGGGATTAGATTCACCCCTCCACTTT,CASSWGGGLDSPLHF
TRBJ2-2,TRBV5-1,-,-,TGCGCCAGCAGCTTGACGGGGGAGGCCGTGAACACCGGGGAGCTGTTTTTT,CASSLTGEAVNTGELFF
TRBJ2-7,TRBV30,-,-,TGTGCCTGGAGTTCGGGACTCACATACGAGCAGTACTTC,CAWSSGLTYEQYF
TRBJ1-2,TRBV19,-,-,TGTGCCAGTTTTACGGGCGGGGCCAGTAACTATGGCTACACCTTC,CASFTGGASNYGYTF
TRBJ2-3,TRBV10-3,TRBD2,-,TGTGCCACCCTAGGACAGCGGGAGGGGGTAGATACGCAGTATTTT,CATLGQREGVDTQYF
TRBJ2-1,TRBV5-1,TRBD1,-,TGCGCCAGCAGCACCTCCGGGACAGGGTACAATGAGCAGTTCTTC,CASSTSGTGYNEQFF
TRBJ2-1,TRBV30,TRBD1,-,TGTGCCTGGAGTACGGGACAGGGAGGGTTACAGAATGAGCAGTTCTTC,CAWSTGQGGLQNEQFF
TRBJ1-1,TRBV2,-,-,TGTGCCAGCAGAGGAATACAGGGTCTTCTGGAAGCTTTCTTT,CASRGIQGLLEAFF
TRBJ1-5,TRBV5-6,-,-,TGTGCCAGCAGCCGATTCATATCCCTGGGGGCGCAGGATCAGCCCCAGCATTTT,CASSRFISLGAQDQPQHF
TRBJ2-1,TRBV6-6,-,-,TGTGCCAGTAAGGAGAGAATAGCGGCCAATGAGCAGTTCTTC,CASKERIAANEQFF
TRBJ1-2,TRBV6-1,-,-,TGTGCCAGCAGTGACGGCCAGGGCCCTCTTGGCTACACCTTC,CASSDGQGPLGYTF
TRBJ1-2,TRBV10-2,-,-,TGCGCCAGCAGTGAGTCCGGGGTCAACTATGGCTACACCTTC,CASSESGVNYGYTF
TRBJ1-1,TRBV6-1,-,-,TGTGCCAGCAGTGAACGGACAGAGATGGGCGCTGAAGCTTTCTTT,CASSERTEMGAEAFF
TRBJ1-5,TRBV4-2,-,-,TGTGCCAGCAGCCAAGATAGGACAGTTAGCAATCAGCCCCAGCATTTT,CASSQDRTVSNQPQHF
TRBJ1-1,TRBV5-1,TRBD1,once,TGCGCCAGCAGCATCGGGACAGGGTCTGAAGCTTTCTTT,CASSIGTGSEAFF
TRBJ1-5,TRBV4-1,-,-,TGCGCCAGCAGCCAGTCAGGGGTGGCTCAGCCCCAGCATTTT,CASSQSGVAQPQHF
TRBJ2-7,TRBV19,TRBD1,once,TGTGCCAGTAGTGTTCGGACAGGTCCCAACGAGCAGTACTTC,CASSVRTGPNEQYF
TRBJ1-1,TRBV4-3,-,-,TGCGCCAGCAGCCAAGCGGGGGGTCGGCGGAACACTGAAGCTTTCTTT,CASSQAGGRRNTEAFF
TRBJ2-1,TRBV2,TRBD2,-,TGTGCCAGCAGGACTTCCCGGACTAGCGGGAGATACAATGAGCAGTTCTTC,CASRTSRTSGRYNEQFF
TRBJ1-5,TRBV27,-,-,TGTGCCAGCAGTCCCCAGCGGGGGAATCATCAGCCCCAGCATTTT,CASSPQRGNHQPQHF
TRBJ2-2,TRBV15,-,-,TGTGCCACCAGCCCGAGATCGACCGGGGAGCTGTTTTTT,CATSPRSTGELFF
TRBJ1-5,TRBV28,TRBD1,-,TGTGCCAGCAGTTTACCCGGGACAGCGAGCAATCAGCCCCAGCATTTT,CASSLPGTASNQPQHF
TRBJ2-7,TRBV27,TRBD2,once,TGTGCCAGCAGCTCCCCCTCCGGGACTAATAGATACGAGCAGTACTTC,CASSSPSGTNRYEQYF
TRBJ1-1,TRBV4-1,-,-,TGCGCCAGCAGCCATGAGCTGAACACTGAAGCTTTCTTT,CASSHELNTEAFF
TRBJ1-1,TRBV30,-,-,TGTGCCTGGAGCCCCTCGAGGAACACTGAAGCTTTCTTT,CAWSPSRNTEAFF
TRBJ2-3,TRBV18,TRBD1,-,TGTGCCAGCTCCCCCGACAGGGTTCTTAGCACAGATACGCAGTATTTT,CASSPDRVLSTDTQYF
TRBJ2-7,TRBV14,TRBD1,-,TGTGCCAGCAGCCAAGAGACAGGGGGCGAGCAGTACTTC,CASSQETGGEQYF
TRBJ2-1,TRBV11-2,-,-,TGTGCCAGCAGCTTCAGCGTCCTCGGGGGCAATGAGCAGTTCTTC,CASSFSVLGGNEQFF
TRBJ1-5,TRBV5-1,-,-,TGCGCCAGCAGCCCCGGACAGAGCAATCAGCCCCAGCATTTT,CASSPGQSNQPQHF
TRBJ2-1,TRBV6-5,-,-,TGTGCCAGCAGTTACTCGCGGGATACGAATGAGCAGTTCTTC,CASSYSRDTNEQFF
TRBJ2-1,TRBV2,TRBD2,-,TGTGCCAGCAGTGGGGGGGGTGGTGAGCAGTTCTTC,CASSGGGGEQFF
TRBJ2-4,TRBV14,TRBD2,once,TGTGCCAGCAGCCAGGGGATCGGGAGGGGAAACATTCAGTACTTC,CASSQGIGRGNIQYF
TRBJ2-1,TRBV14,TRBD2,-,TGTGCCAGCAGCCAACCCCCGGGTAGCGGGAGATACAATGAGCAGTTCTTC,CASSQPPGSGRYNEQFF